This TCR beta chain was captured by sequencing in a study of T cells in Graves' hyperthyroidism and ophthalmopathy. In this sample, this clonotype turned up many times. V was trimmed by 6 bases and J by 2 bases, leaving 18 bases between them. The germline V gene encodes CDR1 DFQATT and CDR2 SNEGSKA (reference sequence). This CDR3 comprises 15 residues. There were TCR beta CDR3 regions amplified from RNA transcripts. The HTBI primer set served for first-round RT-PCR of the TCR CDR3. Each CDR3 protein is one row after TCRdb ran MiXCR on the multiplex PCR reads. Found here are 690,000 or so distinct CDR3 sequences, around a sixth of them singletons; the top ten hold 16%.

V gene TRBV20-1 combines with J gene TRBJ2-3; weak D call: TRBD1 (6 bases). The sequence was obtained from a woman between 50 and 59 years old with Graves' hyperthyroidism that later progressed to Graves' ophthalmopathy. Sequencing used blood. CDR3 loop: CSALTGTPDTDTQYF. The CDR3 DNA follows: TGCAGTGCCCTAACCGGGACACCAGACACAGATACGCAGTATTTT.